At least ten counts were recorded for the clone carrying this T cell receptor beta chain. Its antigen is not identified. V lost 6 bases and J lost 0, with 7 bases in between. The CDR3 length is 13 residues. Germline V gives CDR1 MNHEY, CDR2 SVGEGT. The time point is: patch test 1, 2 weeks after DPC sensitization. Treatment indicated: therapeutic diphenylcyclopropenone sensitization with weekly scalp DPC. The sample originates from a study of human T cells and chemical hapten exposure. About the research overall: Chiefly female patients presented with alopecia areata, totalis or universalis. Slight differences in pooled library volume were the main source of varying TCR yields across samples. General study points: Healthy individuals' immune responses may differ from those of donors, who had alopecia.

MiXCR was run by TCRdb on the RACE reads, yielding one entry per CDR3 protein. The sample contains tens of thousands of distinct CDR3 sequences, about 10% of which appear only once. The TCR sequence derives from a woman between 50 and 59 years old with alopecia areata. Some clones in this sample may be carry-over from other donors' samples. V is TRBV6-2 or TRBV6-3 and J is TRBJ2-3; no reliable D call. Here the sequenced sample was whole blood, taken in connection with sensitization to the hapten diphenylcyclopropenone (DPC). The CDR3 loop reads CASSRQSTDTQYF. Here the CDR3 DNA reads TGTGCCAGCAGCAGACAAAGCACAGATACGCAGTATTTT.